Sequencing of this TCR beta chain was carried out in a study of CD8 T cells in Susac syndrome. This CDR3 has 15 residues. V was clipped by 4 bases and J by 4 bases, with 16 bases between them. RNA in amounts of 0.5 to 1 ug was reverse transcribed with random hexamers. Via MiXCR, TCRdb re-called the immunoSEQ multiplex PCR reads, giving one row per CDR3 protein. The data show 130,000 to 150,000 distinct CDR3 sequences, approximately 93% seen once. Sample: CD8+ T cells from PBMCs. The TCR was taken from a human donor in good health. This sequence joins TRBV12-3 or TRBV12-4 and TRBJ1-1, with D possibly TRBD1 on 5 matching bases. Written as DNA, the CDR3 is TGTGCCAGCAGTTGGGGCACCACTACGGGCACTGAAGCTTTCTTT. Translating it yields CASSWGTTTGTEAFF.